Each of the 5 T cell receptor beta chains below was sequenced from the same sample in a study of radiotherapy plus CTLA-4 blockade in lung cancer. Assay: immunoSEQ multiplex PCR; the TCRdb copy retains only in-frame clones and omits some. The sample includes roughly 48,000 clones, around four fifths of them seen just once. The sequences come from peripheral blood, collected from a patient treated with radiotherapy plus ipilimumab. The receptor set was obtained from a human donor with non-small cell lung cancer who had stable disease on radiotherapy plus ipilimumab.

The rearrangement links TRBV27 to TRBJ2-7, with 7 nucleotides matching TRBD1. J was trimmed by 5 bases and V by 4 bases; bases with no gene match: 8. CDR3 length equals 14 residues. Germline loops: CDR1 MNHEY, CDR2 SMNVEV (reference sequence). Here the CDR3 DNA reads TGTGCCAGCAGTTCCGAGACAGGGTTCCACGAGCAGTACTTC. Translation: CASSSETGFHEQYF.

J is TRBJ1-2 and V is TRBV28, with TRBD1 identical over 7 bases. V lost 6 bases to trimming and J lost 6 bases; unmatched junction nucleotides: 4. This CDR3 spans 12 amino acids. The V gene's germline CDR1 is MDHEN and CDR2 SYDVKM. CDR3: CASSTGADGYTF. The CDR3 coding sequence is TGTGCCAGCAGCACAGGGGCGGATGGCTACACCTTC.

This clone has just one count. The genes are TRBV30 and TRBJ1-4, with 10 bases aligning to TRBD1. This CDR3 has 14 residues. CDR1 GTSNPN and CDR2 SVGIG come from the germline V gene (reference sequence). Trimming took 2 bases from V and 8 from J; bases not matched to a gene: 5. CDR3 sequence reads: CAWSFGTGDEKLFF. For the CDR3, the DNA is TGTGCCTGGAGTTTCGGGACAGGGGACGAAAAACTGTTTTTT.

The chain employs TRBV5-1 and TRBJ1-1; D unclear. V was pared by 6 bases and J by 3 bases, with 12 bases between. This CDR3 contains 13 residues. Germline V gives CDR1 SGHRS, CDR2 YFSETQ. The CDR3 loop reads CASINTGDTEAFF. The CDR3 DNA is TGCGCCAGCATCAATACCGGTGACACTGAAGCTTTCTTT.

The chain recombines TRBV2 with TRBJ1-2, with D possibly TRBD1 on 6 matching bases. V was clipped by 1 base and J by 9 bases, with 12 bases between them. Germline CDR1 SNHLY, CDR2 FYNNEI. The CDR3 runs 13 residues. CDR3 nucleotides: TGTGCCAGCAGTGAAGGGTTCGGGGGGCGCTACACCTTC. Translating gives CASSEGFGGRYTF.